One TCR beta chain is described in this entry. Its specificity is unknown. This sample is part of a study of cytomegalovirus exposure and HLA in healthy donors. Looking at the study overall: The early release's HLA-typed donors yielded 78 million or so unique TCRs.

The length of the CDR3 is 13 residues. J lost 8 bases, V lost 5 bases, and 3 bases had no gene match. Germline V gene data show CDR1 as SNHLY and CDR2 as FYNNEI. The PCR contained 60 Vbeta and 13 Jbeta primers. The protocol was immunoSEQ multiplex PCR, while the TCRdb copy is restricted to in-frame clones and leaves out a portion. The data contain some 90,000 clones, under 85% of them seen just once; the ten biggest clones take up about 14%. Findings and limits, study-wide: A later analysis revealed that TCR association rates differed between HLA loci, peaking at DRB1 and bottoming out at HLA-C. Cytomegalovirus-associated status was assigned to fewer than 200 TCR beta chains.

The gene calls are TRBV2 and TRBJ2-1; 10 nucleotides match TRBD2. This receptor was taken from a woman between 70 and 85 years old in good health and CMV-seropositive. The sequenced sample consisted of PBMCs. This chain's CDR3 is CASSPGTSDEQFF. The CDR3 DNA reads TGTGCCAGCAGTCCCGGGACTAGCGATGAGCAGTTCTTC.